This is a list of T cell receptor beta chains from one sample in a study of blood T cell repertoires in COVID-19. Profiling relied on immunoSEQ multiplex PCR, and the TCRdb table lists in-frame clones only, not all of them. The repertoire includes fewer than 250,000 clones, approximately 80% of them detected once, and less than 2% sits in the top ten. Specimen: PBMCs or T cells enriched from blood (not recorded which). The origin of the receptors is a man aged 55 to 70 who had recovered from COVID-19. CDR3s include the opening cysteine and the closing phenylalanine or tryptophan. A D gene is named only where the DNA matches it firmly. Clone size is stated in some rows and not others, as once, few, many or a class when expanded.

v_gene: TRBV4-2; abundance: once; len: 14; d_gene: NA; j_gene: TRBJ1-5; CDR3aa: CASSQVRSDQPQHF; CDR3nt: TGTGCCAGCAGCCAAGTCCGGAGCGACCAGCCCCAGCATTTT
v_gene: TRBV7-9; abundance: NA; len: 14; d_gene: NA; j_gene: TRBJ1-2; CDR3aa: CASSPGGGRYGYTF; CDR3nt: TGTGCCAGCAGCCCCGGGGGTGGCCGCTATGGCTACACCTTC
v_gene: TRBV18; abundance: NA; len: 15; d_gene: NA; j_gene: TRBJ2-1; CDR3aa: CASSPGQSSYNEQFF; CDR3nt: TGTGCCAGCTCACCAGGGCAGAGCTCCTACAATGAGCAGTTCTTC
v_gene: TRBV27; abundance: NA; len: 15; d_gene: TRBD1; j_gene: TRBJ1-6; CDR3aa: CASSLRTGRLSPLHF; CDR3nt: TGTGCCAGCAGTCTACGGACAGGGCGGCTTTCACCCCTCCACTTT
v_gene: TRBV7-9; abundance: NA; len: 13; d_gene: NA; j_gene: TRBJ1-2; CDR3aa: CASSLGGTGGYTF; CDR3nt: TGTGCCAGCAGCTTAGGCGGGACTGGGGGCTACACCTTC
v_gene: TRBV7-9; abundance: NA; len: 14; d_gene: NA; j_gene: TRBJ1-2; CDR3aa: CASNPSGGNYGYTF; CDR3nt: TGTGCCAGCAACCCCAGCGGTGGGAACTATGGCTACACCTTC
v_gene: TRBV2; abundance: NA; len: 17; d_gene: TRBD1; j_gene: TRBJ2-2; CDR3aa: CASSEGVGQPNTGELFF; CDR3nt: TGTGCCAGCAGTGAGGGGGTGGGACAGCCGAACACCGGGGAGCTGTTTTTT
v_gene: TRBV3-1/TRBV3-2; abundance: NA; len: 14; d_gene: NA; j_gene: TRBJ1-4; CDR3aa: CASSRAATNEKLFF; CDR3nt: TGTGCCAGCAGCCGGGCCGCAACTAATGAAAAACTGTTTTTT
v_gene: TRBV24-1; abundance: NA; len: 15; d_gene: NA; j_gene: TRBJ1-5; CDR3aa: CATSDTGFSNQPQHF; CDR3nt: TGTGCCACCAGTGATACAGGGTTCAGCAATCAGCCCCAGCATTTT
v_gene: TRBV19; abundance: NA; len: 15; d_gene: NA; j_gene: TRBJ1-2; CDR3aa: CASSIDRGLNYGYTF; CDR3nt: TGTGCCAGTAGTATAGATAGAGGGTTAAACTATGGCTACACCTTC